The entry below describes one T cell receptor beta chain. The target antigen is unknown. Here immunoSEQ multiplex PCR was the method, and the copy in TCRdb shows in-frame clones only, minus some. The sample shows approximately 170,000 clones, approximately 90% of them seen only once. This record comes from a study of T cell responses to AZD1222 COVID-19 vaccine. Study-wide results and limits: Among AZD1222 vaccinees, only 5 to 7 were seropositive at baseline.

The analysis combined second doses at about 4 or about 12 weeks. The CDR3 totals 13 residues. CDR1 is SGHTA and CDR2 is FQGNSA in the germline V gene. V was shortened by 1 base and J by 15 bases, with 13 bases between the two germline ends. The chain is built from TRBV7-2 and TRBJ1-6; the D is unclear. The sequence was collected from an adult who received the AZD1222 COVID-19 vaccine. The material was peripheral blood, obtained 28 days after the second AZD1222 dose. The CDR3 sequence is CASSLGVLRGLHF. DNA for the CDR3: TGTGCCAGCAGCTTAGGGGTGTTGAGAGGCCTCCACTTT.